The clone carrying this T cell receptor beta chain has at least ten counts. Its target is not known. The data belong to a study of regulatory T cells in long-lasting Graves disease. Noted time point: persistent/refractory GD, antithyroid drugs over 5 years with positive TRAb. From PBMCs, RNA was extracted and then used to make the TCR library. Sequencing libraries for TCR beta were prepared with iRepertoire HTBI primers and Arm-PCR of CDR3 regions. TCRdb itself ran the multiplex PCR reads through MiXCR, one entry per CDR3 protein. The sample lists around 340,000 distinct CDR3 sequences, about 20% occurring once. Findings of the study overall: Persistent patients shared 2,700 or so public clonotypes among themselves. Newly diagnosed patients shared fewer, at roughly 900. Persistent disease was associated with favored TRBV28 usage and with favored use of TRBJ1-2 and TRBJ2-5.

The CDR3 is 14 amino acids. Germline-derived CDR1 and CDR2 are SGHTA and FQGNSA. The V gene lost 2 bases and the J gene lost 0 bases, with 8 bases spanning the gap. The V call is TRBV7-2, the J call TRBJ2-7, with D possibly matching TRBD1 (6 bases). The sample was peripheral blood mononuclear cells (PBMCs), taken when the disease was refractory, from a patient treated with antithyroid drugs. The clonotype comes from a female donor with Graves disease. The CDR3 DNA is TGTGCCAGCAGCTTAACGGGACACTCCTACGAGCAGTACTTC. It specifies CASSLTGHSYEQYF.